This TCR beta chain comes out of a study of blood T cells in healthy people across ages. Across the study: Template-switching capture recovered about one barcoded beta molecule per two T cells. Study observations and caveats: With naive T cell percentage, TCR beta diversity showed a strong correlation. Versus aged donors, long-lived donors had higher diversity and more naive CD4+ cells. When one million T cells were used, diversity estimates were thought to be underestimates.

The germline V gene has CDR1 SGHVS and CDR2 FQNEAQ. The trim removed 5 bases at V and 0 bases at J, leaving 8 bases unmatched. The length of the CDR3 is 16 residues. A second roughly 7 to 12 cycle PCR used barcoded and J-beta primers. In TCRdb, the 5' RACE reads were re-called with MiXCR into one record per CDR3 protein. The sample holds 1.2 million to 1.5 million distinct CDR3 sequences, around 59% seen once. On this clonotype: Its antigen is not identified.

Sequencing input: blood. The rearrangement uses TRBV7-8 and TRBJ2-7; 9 positions agree with TRBD1. This TCR came from a young man in good health. The CDR3 region is CASSHARDRDSYEQYF. DNA for the CDR3: TGTGCCAGCAGCCACGCCCGGGACAGGGACTCCTACGAGCAGTACTTC.